This T cell receptor beta chain was recovered during a study of long-term antiretroviral therapy in people with HIV. Study-level points and caveats: Despite increasing after ART, diversity remained lower than that of transplant donor controls.

There are 15 residues in the CDR3. Looked up from germline, CDR1 is SGHNT and CDR2 is YYREEE (reference sequence). V dropped 3 bases and J dropped 0 bases, with 13 bases sitting between them. A v3.0 immunoSEQ assay was performed at survey level. The assay was immunoSEQ multiplex PCR, and TCRdb's table has in-frame clones only and misses some. This sample carries 33,000 or so clones, roughly four fifths of them seen once, and the ten largest clones take over 10%. A note on this clone: Antigen unknown.

The chain recombines TRBV5-4 with TRBJ2-7, with D possibly TRBD2 on 6 matching bases. This TCR derives from a man younger than 30 with HIV. The sample in question was unsorted PBMCs, obtained 0.3 years after starting antiretroviral therapy. Written as DNA, the CDR3 is TGTGCCAGCAGCTGGTGGGAGGTTGGCTCCTACGAGCAGTACTTC. Amino acids: CASSWWEVGSYEQYF.